These T cell receptor beta chains were read from a single sample in a study of tumor-infiltrating lymphocytes in oesophageal squamous cell carcinoma. TCRdb analysed the PCR reads with MiXCR anew, one entry per CDR3 protein. The table includes under 15,000 distinct CDR3 sequences, roughly 54% detected once. Sequencing was carried out using esophageal tumor tissue. The receptors here all came from a female donor with esophageal squamous cell carcinoma. CDR3s include the opening cysteine and the closing phenylalanine or tryptophan. D genes are given only for firm matches. Clone size is not always given. Where it is, it says once, few, many or a class for expanded clones.

size	V	length	D	J	CDR3	DNA
-	TRBV7-2	13	-	TRBJ2-7	CASSHTWGNEQYF	TGTGCCAGCAGCCATACGTGGGGGAATGAGCAGTACTTC
-	TRBV12-3/TRBV12-4	11	-	TRBJ2-4	CASSQQRGQYF	TGTGCCAGCAGCCAGCAAAGGGGCCAGTACTTC
-	TRBV7-3	13	-	TRBJ2-5	CASSSGRGETQYF	TGTGCCAGCTCGTCGGGCAGAGGAGAGACCCAGTACTTC
many	TRBV5-4	14	-	TRBJ2-3	CASSPGPSTDTQYF	TGTGCCAGCAGCCCAGGACCGAGCACAGATACGCAGTATTTT
many	TRBV9	15	-	TRBJ2-1	CASSEGPHVRNEQFF	TGTGCCAGCAGCGAGGGGCCCCACGTACGCAATGAGCAGTTCTTC
once	TRBV7-9	12	TRBD1	TRBJ2-1	CASRREGAEQFF	TGTGCCAGCAGAAGAGAGGGGGCTGAGCAGTTCTTC
-	TRBV7-6	16	-	TRBJ2-7	CASSLVGSGKGGEQYF	TGTGCCAGCAGCTTAGTGGGATCCGGGAAGGGAGGCGAGCAGTACTTC
few	TRBV7-2	16	TRBD2	TRBJ2-7	CASSHRGGQATYEQYF	TGTGCCAGCAGCCACCGGGGGGGGCAGGCTACCTACGAGCAGTACTTC
-	TRBV7-9	18	TRBD2	TRBJ2-2	CASRYTGTSGDLTGELFF	TGTGCCAGCAGATATACCGGGACTAGCGGAGATTTAACCGGGGAGCTGTTTTTT
-	TRBV7-2	11	-	TRBJ2-7	CASSLHYEQYF	TGTGCCAGCAGTCTCCACTACGAGCAGTACTTC
-	TRBV28	12	-	TRBJ1-2	CASSLIGYGYTF	TGTGCCAGCAGTCTCATCGGGTATGGCTACACCTTC
-	TRBV28	13	-	TRBJ2-5	CASSADRQETQYF	TGTGCCAGCAGCGCAGACAGGCAAGAGACCCAGTACTTC
-	TRBV7-8	15	TRBD2	TRBJ2-1	CASSLAHQRGFEQFF	TGTGCCAGCAGCTTAGCGCATCAGCGGGGGTTTGAGCAGTTCTTC
-	TRBV7-3	13	-	TRBJ2-7	CASSPRRGYEQYF	TGTGCCAGCAGCCCTCGGAGGGGCTACGAGCAGTACTTC
-	TRBV10-3	18	TRBD2	TRBJ2-7	CAISESLPGLATLHEQYF	TGTGCCATCAGTGAGTCTCTACCGGGACTAGCGACCCTCCACGAGCAGTACTTC
-	TRBV10-3	12	-	TRBJ2-5	CAISALGETQYF	TGTGCCATCAGTGCACTAGGGGAGACCCAGTACTTC